Listed below are T cell receptor beta chains from one sample, sequenced in a study of beta chain features in type 1 diabetes. Profiled with immunoSEQ multiplex PCR; TCRdb holds only in-frame clones, not every one. This table holds roughly 500,000 clones, about 30% found once. The sequenced sample was naive CD4+ T cells from blood. The receptors shown here come from a man between 18 and 29 years old in good health. CDR3s include the opening cysteine and the closing phenylalanine or tryptophan. The D gene is left open where the match is weak. Clone size is not always given. Where it is, it says once, few, many or a class for expanded clones.

D gene: .; V gene: TRBV9; J gene: TRBJ2-1; clone size: .; CDR3 DNA: TGTGCCAGCAGCGGACCAAGGGGGGATGAGCAGTTCTTC; CDR3 protein: CASSGPRGDEQFF
D gene: .; V gene: TRBV10-3; J gene: TRBJ2-5; clone size: .; CDR3 DNA: TGTGCCAGCAGTTACTCCACACCCCAAGAGACCCAGTACTTC; CDR3 protein: CASSYSTPQETQYF
D gene: TRBD1; V gene: TRBV5-4; J gene: TRBJ2-5; clone size: .; CDR3 DNA: TGTGCCAGCAGCTTGCGACAGGGGGGCGGAGAGACCCAGTACTTC; CDR3 protein: CASSLRQGGGETQYF
D gene: .; V gene: TRBV2; J gene: TRBJ2-2; clone size: .; CDR3 DNA: TGTGCCAGCAGTGACTCGTGGCACCGGGAGCTGTTTTTT; CDR3 protein: CASSDSWHRELFF
D gene: .; V gene: TRBV30; J gene: TRBJ2-7; clone size: few; CDR3 DNA: TGTGCCTGGAGGAATACCGGGTCCTCCTACGAGCAGTACTTC; CDR3 protein: CAWRNTGSSYEQYF
D gene: .; V gene: TRBV25-1; J gene: TRBJ2-1; clone size: few; CDR3 DNA: TGTGCCAGCACCGCCGGGCCTCACTCCTACAATGAGCAGTTCTTC; CDR3 protein: CASTAGPHSYNEQFF
D gene: .; V gene: TRBV28; J gene: TRBJ1-5; clone size: once; CDR3 DNA: TGTGCCAGCTCGCCCAGGGGATATAGCAATCAGCCCCAGCATTTT; CDR3 protein: CASSPRGYSNQPQHF
D gene: TRBD2; V gene: TRBV29-1; J gene: TRBJ2-1; clone size: few; CDR3 DNA: TGCAGCGTCTCACTAGCGGGAGTGTACAATGAGCAGTTCTTC; CDR3 protein: CSVSLAGVYNEQFF
D gene: .; V gene: TRBV5-1; J gene: TRBJ1-2; clone size: .; CDR3 DNA: TGCGCCAGCAGCTTGGCATCTGAGTATGGCTACACCTTC; CDR3 protein: CASSLASEYGYTF
D gene: TRBD2; V gene: TRBV5-1; J gene: TRBJ2-5; clone size: few; CDR3 DNA: TGCGCCAGCAGCCGAGGGACTAGCGGGACCAAGTACCAAGAGACCCAGTACTTC; CDR3 protein: CASSRGTSGTKYQETQYF
D gene: .; V gene: TRBV5-1; J gene: TRBJ2-1; clone size: .; CDR3 DNA: TGCGCCAGCAGCTCCTTCGCTGGGGGTGACTCCTACAATGAGCAGTTCTTC; CDR3 protein: CASSSFAGGDSYNEQFF
D gene: .; V gene: TRBV5-1; J gene: TRBJ2-1; clone size: .; CDR3 DNA: TGCGCCAGCAGCTTGGTGAAGGGTAGCCCCTACAATGAGCAGTTCTTC; CDR3 protein: CASSLVKGSPYNEQFF
D gene: .; V gene: TRBV6-5; J gene: TRBJ1-1; clone size: .; CDR3 DNA: TGTGCCAGCAGCCTCCTCGGGGGCACTGAAGCTTTCTTT; CDR3 protein: CASSLLGGTEAFF